This T cell receptor (beta chain) was identified in a study of blood T cell repertoires in COVID-19. Germline V lookup: CDR1 LGHNA, CDR2 YNFKEQ. The CDR3 spans 16 residues. Trimming shortened V by 0 bases and J by 0 bases, and 9 bases separated the two germline ends. Clones were read by immunoSEQ multiplex PCR, and TCRdb kept only the in-frame ones, dropping some. The sample gives more than 250,000 clones, over 75% of which show up once; 8.5% to 12% is in the top ten. The TCR originated in a woman aged 18-30 years who had recovered from COVID-19. The sequencing input was PBMCs or T cells enriched from blood (not recorded which). V is TRBV4-2 and J is TRBJ1-5, with TRBD1 as a possible D gene (5 bases). DNA for the CDR3: TGTGCCAGCAGCCAAGAAAGGGGCATTAGCAATCAGCCCCAGCATTTT. Its protein product is CASSQERGISNQPQHF.